This T cell receptor beta chain was captured in a study of T cell changes during pregnancy in multiple sclerosis. Sequencing used immunoSEQ multiplex PCR; TCRdb keeps in-frame clones, though not all of them. Here the sample spans 50,000 to 65,000 clones, over 80% being singletons. The CDR3 is 13 amino acids. Germline V gene data show CDR1 as ENHRY and CDR2 as SYGVKD. V lost 4 bases, J lost 5 bases, and 8 bases lay in between. The chain employs TRBV10-3 and TRBJ1-4; D uncertain. The sequence was obtained from a female donor with multiple sclerosis, enrolled in a pregnancy study. Sequenced here: CD4+ T cells from peripheral blood mononuclear cells, sampled in the first trimester of pregnancy. The CDR3 sequence: CAISGQENEKLFF. In DNA, the CDR3 is TGTGCCATCAGTGGCCAGGAAAATGAAAAACTGTTTTTT.